One and the same sample provided the 11 T cell receptor beta chains below, sequenced in a study of cytomegalovirus exposure and HLA in healthy donors. In the PCR, 60 Vbeta and 13 Jbeta primers were used. Here immunoSEQ multiplex PCR was the method, and the copy in TCRdb shows in-frame clones only, minus some. The sample carries approximately 220,000 clones, roughly 75% recorded once. The sample comprised PBMCs. These receptors all stem from a woman in her twenties or thirties in good health and CMV-seronegative.

The gene calls are TRBV18 and TRBJ2-7; D gene unclear. Germline values: CDR1 KGHSH, CDR2 LQKENI. Trimming took off 3 bases at V and 4 bases at J, with 10 bases between the two ends. This CDR3 spans 13 amino acids. This chain's CDR3 is CASSPNYIYEQYF. DNA for the CDR3: TGTGCCAGCTCACCTAACTACATTTACGAGCAGTACTTC.

The rearrangement joins TRBV7-8 to TRBJ1-1, with a weak D call TRBD1 (6 bases). Trimming removed 5 bases from V and 1 base from J, with 23 bases in between. CDR3 size: 18 residues. CDR1 and CDR2 from the germline V gene are SGHVS and FQNEAQ. Written as DNA, the CDR3 is TGTGCCAGCAGCCCTATCGGGGGGCTTGGAATAGGGAACACTGAAGCTTTCTTT. Amino acids: CASSPIGGLGIGNTEAFF.

This clone was detected once. V and J are TRBV2 and TRBJ2-7; TRBD1 matches at 9 bases. Germline values: CDR1 SNHLY, CDR2 FYNNEI. Unmatched junction bases numbered 9, after V lost 7 bases and J lost 5 bases. This CDR3 has 14 amino acids. The CDR3 DNA follows: TGTGCCAGCACCCTTGGACAGGGGTCCCACGAGCAGTACTTC. Protein: CASTLGQGSHEQYF.

The gene calls are TRBV5-6 and TRBJ1-1, with TRBD1 matching 9 bases. Trimming removed 2 bases from V and 3 bases from J; junction bases left unmatched: 14. The CDR3 is 18 residues long. The V gene's germline CDR1 is SGHDT and CDR2 YYEEEE. The chain's CDR3 is CASSLKGQGLFYDTEAFF. Here the CDR3 DNA reads TGTGCCAGCAGCTTAAAGGGACAGGGATTATTTTATGACACTGAAGCTTTCTTT.

The chain joins TRBV19 to TRBJ2-2; D ambiguous. This CDR3 comprises 14 residues. Germline assignment: CDR1 LNHDA and CDR2 SQIVND (reference sequence). V was pared by 6 bases and J by 3 bases, with 11 bases between. CDR3 residues: CASRAFIYTGELFF. CDR3 nucleotide sequence: TGTGCCAGTAGAGCATTCATTTACACCGGGGAGCTGTTTTTT.

This clone was seen only a few times. The rearrangement links TRBV11-2 to TRBJ2-1; possibly TRBD2 for D (6 bases). This CDR3 is 13 amino acids long. V was pared by 5 bases and J by 7 bases, with 12 bases between. Germline V gene lookup returns CDR1 SGHAT and CDR2 FQNNGV. CDR3 protein: CASSAGTENEQFF. The CDR3 DNA follows: TGTGCCAGCAGCGCGGGGACTGAAAATGAGCAGTTCTTC.

There are a few counts of this clone. The rearrangement uses TRBV7-6 and TRBJ2-1, with no clear D. V was shortened by 4 bases and J by 0 bases, with 7 bases between the two germline ends. The CDR3 loop spans 14 amino acids. Looked up from germline, CDR1 is SGHVS and CDR2 is FNYEAQ. In DNA form, the CDR3 reads TGTGCCAGCAGCTCTTTACTCTCCTACAATGAGCAGTTCTTC. Amino acid sequence: CASSSLLSYNEQFF.

This chain joins TRBV6-1 and TRBJ2-3; D perhaps matches TRBD2 (6 bases). V was trimmed by 6 bases and J by 5 bases, leaving 18 bases between them. Per germline, CDR1 MNHNS and CDR2 SASEGT. The CDR3 is 15 residues long. The CDR3 DNA is TGTGCCAGCAGAACCTGGAGGGCCCTGGGAGATACGCAGTATTTT. Its protein product is CASRTWRALGDTQYF.

This clone came up a few times. The chain has TRBV5-1 and TRBJ2-5, with 10 nucleotides matching TRBD1. The CDR3 loop spans 17 amino acids. V lost 2 bases, J lost 4 bases, and 11 bases stayed unmatched. Germline CDR1 is SGHRS and CDR2 is YFSETQ. The CDR3 sequence is CASSFNPTGGIGETQYF. CDR3 nucleotides: TGCGCCAGCAGCTTCAACCCGACAGGGGGCATTGGAGAGACCCAGTACTTC.

This chain links TRBV5-1 with TRBJ2-7; 7 bases line up with TRBD2. Trimming took 0 bases from V and 4 from J; bases not matched to a gene: 4. This CDR3 has 14 residues. The V gene's germline CDR1 is SGHRS and CDR2 YFSETQ. CDR3 sequence (DNA): TGCGCCAGCAGCTTGGCGGGGGGATTATACGAGCAGTACTTC. Translation gives CASSLAGGLYEQYF. The full variable domain, with the rest looked up from reference TRBV5-1 and TRBJ2-7, is KAGVTQTPRYLIKTRGQQVTLSCSPISGHRSVSWYQQTPGQGLQFLFEYFSETQRNKGNFPGRFSGRQFSNSRSEMNVSTLELGDSALYLCASSLAGGLYEQYFGPGTRLTVT.

The chain has TRBV30 and TRBJ1-4; maybe TRBD1 (5 bases). The CDR3 has 13 amino acids. Between the trimmed V and J ends, which lost 2 bases and 7 bases, there was a span of 11 bases. Germline assignment: CDR1 GTSNPN and CDR2 SVGIG (reference sequence). Here the CDR3 DNA reads TGTGCCTGGAGTACAGGAAGCTTTGAAAAACTGTTTTTT. This encodes CAWSTGSFEKLFF.